Presented here are 15 T cell receptor beta chains from one specimen sequenced in a study of cytomegalovirus exposure and HLA in healthy donors. Amplification used 60 Vbeta primers and 13 Jbeta primers. Assay used: immunoSEQ multiplex PCR; TCRdb lists only in-frame clones, some missing. The data contain around 130,000 clones, 70% to 90% of them singletons. What was sequenced was PBMCs. All receptors derive from a boy between 5 and 17 years old in good health and CMV-seronegative.

The chain combines TRBV7-2 with TRBJ1-2; tentative D call: TRBD1 (6 bases). Germline CDR1 SGHTA, CDR2 FQGNSA. V lost 3 bases and J 7 bases, leaving 15 bases between the germline ends. The CDR3 has 14 amino acids. The CDR3 is CASSFPDRPRGYTF. The CDR3 DNA reads as TGTGCCAGCAGCTTCCCCGACAGGCCTCGTGGCTACACCTTC.

The gene calls are TRBV11-1 and TRBJ2-1; 7 nucleotides match TRBD2. Germline CDR1 is SGHAT and CDR2 is FQDESV (reference sequence). This CDR3 contains 14 residues. V lost 3 bases, J lost 6 bases, and 5 bases stayed unmatched. The DNA for the CDR3 is TGTGCCAGCAGCTTGGAACGGGGGGTCAATGAGCAGTTCTTC. It yields the protein CASSLERGVNEQFF.

This chain uses TRBV2 with TRBJ2-3; 7 bases map to TRBD1. The trim removed 4 bases at V and 5 bases at J, leaving 6 bases unmatched. Per the germline V gene, CDR1 is SNHLY and CDR2 is FYNNEI. This CDR3 is 14 amino acids long. CDR3 coding DNA: TGTGCCAGCAGTGGACAGGGAGAACTAGATACGCAGTATTTT. It encodes CASSGQGELDTQYF.

The J gene is TRBJ1-2, the V gene TRBV7-2, with 7 bases identical to TRBD1. Germline values: CDR1 SGHTA, CDR2 FQGNSA. This CDR3 comprises 13 residues. The trim removed 5 bases at V and 8 bases at J, leaving 8 bases unmatched. The CDR3: CASSKDRTGGYTF. The CDR3, as DNA: TGTGCCAGCAGCAAGGATAGGACAGGAGGCTACACCTTC.

Here the CDR3 reads CASSLPAGEQYF. CDR3 bases: TGCGCCAGCAGCCTACCTGCCGGGGAGCAGTACTTC. The chain is built from TRBV4-1 and TRBJ2-7; D call uncertain. This CDR3 has 12 amino acids. Germline CDR1 reads MGHRA; CDR2 reads YSYEKL. Trimming left V 4 bases short and J 7 bases short, with 11 bases between.

CDR3 in amino acids: CAWTPGGRGYTF. DNA of the CDR3: TGTGCCTGGACCCCCGGGGGACGTGGCTACACCTTC. This sequence joins TRBV30 and TRBJ1-2; the D gene is possibly TRBD1 (5 bases). Deletions cut 4 bases from V and 7 bases from J, with 13 bases between. This CDR3 has 12 residues. Germline CDR1 is GTSNPN and CDR2 is SVGIG (reference sequence). The complete variable domain, with remaining parts taken from reference TRBV30 and TRBJ1-2, reads SQTIHQWPATLVQPVGSPLSLECTVEGTSNPNLYWYRQAAGRGLQLLFYSVGIGQISSEVPQNLSASRPQDRQFILSSKKLLLSDSGFYLCAWTPGGRGYTFGSGTRLTVV.

The sample holds a few counts of this clone. The chain is built from TRBV5-8 and TRBJ1-5, with D perhaps TRBD1 (5 bases). This CDR3 has 15 residues. V shed 0 bases and J shed 10 bases, with 17 bases lying between them. Germline V lookup: CDR1 SGHTS, CDR2 YDEGEE. The CDR3 DNA reads TGTGCCAGCAGCTTGGGGGGCGGGAAGGTCGATCCCCAGCATTTT. Translating gives CASSLGGGKVDPQHF.

The CDR3 DNA follows: TGTGCCAGCAGCGTGCTAGCGGAGAACTACAATGAGCAGTTCTTC. This sequence encodes CASSVLAENYNEQFF. The rearrangement joins TRBV9 to TRBJ2-1; TRBD2 agrees at 7 bases. The CDR3 sequence is 15 residues long. Unmatched junction bases numbered 5, after V lost 2 bases and J lost 3 bases. Germline CDR1 reads SGDLS; CDR2 reads YYNGEE.

This clone came up once. This sequence joins TRBV27 and TRBJ1-6; the match to TRBD1 covers 8 bases. The CDR3 totals 17 residues. Trimming removed 6 bases from V and 0 bases from J; junction bases left unmatched: 7. Germline values: CDR1 MNHEY, CDR2 SMNVEV (reference sequence). The CDR3 sequence: CASRTGQASSYNSPLHF. Written as DNA, the CDR3 is TGTGCCAGCAGGACGGGACAGGCGAGCTCCTATAATTCACCCCTCCACTTT.

This chain joins TRBV5-1 and TRBJ1-1; TRBD1 agrees at 7 bases. CDR1 and CDR2 (germline): SGHRS, YFSETQ. The ends lost 6 bases at V and 3 bases at J; junction bases unmatched: 8. This CDR3 has 14 amino acids. This CDR3 reads CASNTGEEDTEAFF. In DNA form, the CDR3 reads TGCGCCAGCAACACAGGGGAAGAAGACACTGAAGCTTTCTTT.

This clone has only a few counts. The chain couples TRBV7-6 to TRBJ1-1, with 7 bases identical to TRBD1. CDR3 length: 16 residues. V shed 5 bases and J 0 bases; nucleotides not matched to a gene: 9. The germline V gene has CDR1 SGHVS and CDR2 FNYEAQ. The CDR3 loop is CASSEQGPNLNTEAFF. The CDR3 bases are TGTGCCAGCAGCGAACAGGGGCCGAACTTGAACACTGAAGCTTTCTTT.

This chain connects TRBV6-4 to TRBJ1-3; D is perhaps TRBD1 (5 bases). In germline, CDR1 is MRHNA, CDR2 SNTAGT. Trimming cost V 2 bases and J 3 bases, with 23 bases left between them. The CDR3 length is 19 residues. In DNA, the CDR3 is TGTGCCAGCAGTGACACGCTCGCGGGGGGTGGTCAGATTGGAAACACCATATATTTT. The encoded protein is CASSDTLAGGGQIGNTIYF.

This clone came up once. The chain carries TRBV13 and TRBJ2-7, with TRBD1 matching 9 bases. CDR3 length equals 14 residues. With V trimmed by 5 bases and J by 3 bases, 5 bases remained unmatched. Germline V gene data show CDR1 as PRHDT and CDR2 as FYEKMQ (reference sequence). The CDR3 coding sequence is TGTGCCAGCAGCGTGGGACAGGGAAGCTACGAGCAGTACTTC. Translating gives CASSVGQGSYEQYF. Variable domain in full (rest from reference TRBV13 and TRBJ2-7): AAGVIQSPRHLIKEKRETATLKCYPIPRHDTVYWYQQGPGQDPQFLISFYEKMQSDKGSIPDRFSAQQFSDYHSELNMSSLELGDSALYFCASSVGQGSYEQYFGPGTRLTVT.

The chain is built from TRBV7-9 and TRBJ1-2; no definite D call. The CDR3 consists of 14 residues. Germline V lookup: CDR1 SEHNR, CDR2 FQNEAQ (reference sequence). Trimming removed 1 base at V and 6 bases at J, with 12 bases between. The CDR3 DNA reads as TGTGCCAGCAGCTTAGGAGGTTTCCTCGATGGCTACACCTTC. It is translated as CASSLGGFLDGYTF.

The chain links TRBV4-3 to TRBJ2-3, with TRBD1 as a possible D gene (6 bases). The CDR3 runs 18 residues. The ends were cut back, 0 bases at V and 2 bases at J, with 18 bases in the middle. The germline CDR1 and CDR2 sequences are LGHNA and YSLEER. CDR3 amino acids: CASSQEPPDSKYTDTQYF. CDR3 bases: TGCGCCAGCAGCCAAGAGCCACCGGACAGCAAATACACAGATACGCAGTATTTT.